This TCR gamma chain was obtained from a study of Vδ1+ human thymocytes. There are 12 residues in the CDR3. J lost 7 bases, V lost 2 bases, and 5 bases had no gene match. Germline CDR1 and CDR2: EGSTGY and YDSYTSSV. Overall study findings and caveats: Thymic TRG and TRD repertoires appeared highly polyclonal, with Gaussian CDR3 length distributions. Thymic delta-chain repertoires held roughly 20% Vdelta2 sequences and few Vdelta3, despite high sort purity.

A word on this clone: The antigen remains unidentified.

RNA was extracted from the cells and then reverse transcribed. CDR3 amplicons came from multiplex PCR with pooled V-gene forward and constant-region reverse primers. TCRdb redid clone calling on the multiplex PCR reads using CATT. The data contain about 6,500 gamma-chain clones, approximately 40% of them singletons. The source of this sequence is a boy under two years old who had congenital heart surgery. Sequenced sample: Vdelta1+ gamma-delta thymocytes from the thymus. As for subset: FACS-sorted CD3+ TCRalphabeta- TCRVdelta1+ TCRVdelta2- thymocytes. The chain carries TRGV4 and TRGJ1 or TRGJ2. The CDR3 region is CATWDDHYKKLF. CDR3 nucleotides: TGTGCCACCTGGGATGATCACTATAAGAAACTCTTT.